The 5 T cell receptor beta chains listed next were all sequenced from one sample in a study of spatial heterogeneity in lung cancer. The study's findings and limits: Mutation counts in tumors were tracked by counts of expanded intratumoral alpha and beta TCRs.

These receptors are not linked to any known antigen. Time point in this sample: sample taken at primary tumor resection. TCRdb analysed the 5' RACE reads with MiXCR anew, one entry per CDR3 protein. The sample includes 3,500 to 4,000 distinct CDR3 sequences, about 9.2% of them seen just once. This sample comprised lung tumor tissue, obtained at surgery. These receptor sequences come from a male donor with early-stage non-small cell lung cancer.

Points on this clonotype: This beta chain slipped into a library made for alpha chains as a stray read, so its size is not meaningful. DNA for the CDR3: TGCAGTGCTAGAGGGGGGGTAGTCAGCGCCAGTGAAGCTTTCTTT. This translates into CSARGGVVSASEAFF. The chain has TRBV20-1 and TRBJ1-1, with TRBD1 as a possible D gene (5 bases). The CDR3 contains 15 residues. Trimming stripped 1 base from V and 7 bases from J, with 19 bases between. Germline assignment: CDR1 DFQATT and CDR2 SNEGSKA (reference sequence).

This clonotype rates as large. The size of this beta chain means little, since it is a stray read in a library made for alpha chains. This rearrangement joins TRBV6-2 or TRBV6-3 to TRBJ2-1; TRBD1 agrees at 7 bases. The length of the CDR3 is 15 residues. CDR1 and CDR2 from the germline V gene are MNHEY and SVGEGT. Germline trimming cut 6 bases from V and 3 bases from J; bases unmatched to any gene: 8. The CDR3 nucleotides are TGTGCCAGCAGGGACACAGGGGCGGACTACAATGAGCAGTTCTTC. Protein sequence: CASRDTGADYNEQFF.

To note about this clonotype: Found in a library prepared for alpha chains, this beta chain is an off-target read, and its abundance has little meaning. The rearrangement joins TRBV27 to TRBJ2-7; maybe TRBD1 (6 bases). The germline V and J ends were trimmed by 3 bases and 5 bases, with 11 bases remaining between them. CDR3 length equals 13 residues. The germline gives CDR1 MNHEY, CDR2 SMNVEV (reference sequence). CDR3 loop: CASSLSTGNEQYF. The CDR3 nucleotides are TGTGCCAGCAGTTTGTCAACAGGGAACGAGCAGTACTTC.

There are many counts of this clonotype. This beta chain is a stray read from a library made for alpha chains; its abundance is not meaningful. The chain has TRBV29-1 and TRBJ2-7, with TRBD1 identical over 9 bases. CDR3 length: 12 residues. The germline gives CDR1 SQVTM, CDR2 ANQGSEA. Trimming took 3 bases from V and 6 from J; bases not matched to a gene: 3. CDR3 sequence: CSVDKDRGEQYF. The CDR3 DNA follows: TGCAGCGTTGACAAGGACAGGGGCGAGCAGTACTTC.

In its sample, this clonotype is medium-sized. This beta chain appears as a stray read in a library generated for alpha chains; its size is not informative. This chain connects TRBV7-3 to TRBJ2-2, with a possible D match to TRBD2 (6 bases). The CDR3 sequence is 14 residues long. V was trimmed by 8 bases and J by 4 bases, leaving 14 bases between them. Germline CDR1 SGHTA, CDR2 FQGTGA. In DNA, the CDR3 is TGTGCCAGCCGCCTGCGGGGAGGCACCGGGGAGCTGTTTTTT. Its protein is CASRLRGGTGELFF.